The 30 T cell receptor beta chains listed next were all sequenced from one sample in a study of tumor-infiltrating lymphocytes in oesophageal squamous cell carcinoma. From the PCR reads, TCRdb called clonotypes with MiXCR, one entry per CDR3 protein. The table shows approximately 20,000 distinct CDR3 sequences, with 36% occurring only once. Material for sequencing was esophageal tumor tissue. These receptors all come from a male donor with esophageal squamous cell carcinoma.

This chain links TRBV6-1 with TRBJ2-1; D not certain. The DNA end favors TRBJ2-7, so the J call may be wrong. CDR3 length: 16 amino acids. Looked up from germline, CDR1 is MNHNS and CDR2 is SASEGT. The CDR3 reads CASSEEVVSSYNEQYF. As DNA, the CDR3 is TGTGCCAGCAGTGAAGAAGTGGTGAGCTCCTACAATGAGCAGTACTTC.

In this sample, this clonotype turned up once. This sequence may be a read error, since a much larger clone differs from it by one base. The rearrangement joins TRBV28 to TRBJ1-5; D may be TRBD1 (5 bases). In germline, CDR1 is MDHEN, CDR2 SYDVKM. CDR3 length: 15 residues. CDR3 region: CASSRQINSNQSQHF. CDR3 coding DNA: TGTGCCAGCAGTCGACAGATTAATAGCAATCAGTCCCAGCATTTT.

The genes are TRBV12-3 or TRBV12-4 and TRBJ2-1; D is unresolved. The CDR3 extends over 18 amino acids. V dropped 0 bases and J dropped 0 bases, with 15 bases sitting between them. The CDR3 region is CASSLAGPRFGSYNEQFF. Here the CDR3 DNA reads TGTGCCAGCAGTTTAGCGGGCCCAAGATTCGGCTCCTACAATGAGCAGTTCTTC.

The chain employs TRBV11-2 and TRBJ2-3, with 8 nucleotides matching TRBD2. The germline V gene has CDR1 SGHAT and CDR2 FQNNGV. This CDR3 spans 14 amino acids. The trim removed 3 bases at V and 3 bases at J, leaving 2 bases unmatched. The CDR3 reads CASSFSSGTDTQYF. The DNA of the CDR3 is TGTGCCAGCAGCTTTTCTAGCGGGACAGATACGCAGTATTTT.

Details on this clonotype: Possible read error: a much larger clone is one base away. This chain links TRBV19 with TRBJ1-2; unclear D gene. This CDR3 is built from 14 residues. Germline V lookup: CDR1 LNHDA, CDR2 SQIVND (reference sequence). CDR3 nucleotides: TGTGCCAGTAGCTCCCTAACCATGGACTATGGCTGCACCTTC. Its protein is CASSSLTMDYGCTF.

This clonotype was seen ten or more times. J is TRBJ1-1 and V is TRBV5-1; tentatively, D is TRBD1 (6 bases). Germline V gene lookup returns CDR1 SGHRS and CDR2 YFSETQ. V was cut by 4 bases and J by 8 bases, with 9 bases left in between. The CDR3 totals 11 residues. The CDR3 DNA reads TGCGCCAGCAGCGGAGACAGGGAAGCTTTCTTT. Translating gives CASSGDREAFF.

The gene calls are TRBV29-1 and TRBJ2-5; D remains unclear. Trimming took 7 bases from V and 5 from J, leaving 17 bases between them. Germline V gives CDR1 SQVTM, CDR2 ANQGSEA. The CDR3 loop spans 13 amino acids. DNA of the CDR3: TGCAGCGGGAGAATACCGCTGGGTGAGACCCAGTACTTC. Protein sequence: CSGRIPLGETQYF.

Regarding this clonotype: This is likely a read error, given that the CDR3 carries no conserved phenylalanine or tryptophan at its end. The DNA is omitted, as the CDR3 cannot be located on it reliably, and the CDR3 follows TCRdb's listing. This sequence joins TRBV6-6 and TRBJ2-1; no DNA check was done on the table's D call, TRBD1. The germline gives CDR1 MNHNY, CDR2 SVGAGI (reference sequence). The CDR3 is 16 amino acids long, termini counted. CDR3 sequence reads: CASSYGQGSTSLHFGN.

This chain joins TRBV11-2 and TRBJ2-7; 7 nucleotides agree with TRBD1. The DNA end favors TRBJ1-2, so the J call may be wrong. The CDR3 length is 15 residues. CDR1 SGHAT and CDR2 FQNNGV come from the germline V gene. CDR3 sequence (DNA): TGTGCCAGCAGACAAACAGGGGTGAGGTCTTGGGGCTACACCTTC. It yields the protein CASRQTGVRSWGYTF.

This clonotype was seen a few times. This chain connects TRBV10-2 to TRBJ2-3; the D gene is possibly TRBD1 (5 bases). Trimming stripped 7 bases from V and 0 bases from J, with 11 bases between. This CDR3 region has 14 residues. Germline V gene sequence: CDR1 WSHSY, CDR2 SAAADI. CDR3 nucleotides: TGCGCCAGCACGCGACAGACTAGCACAGATACGCAGTATTTT. Its translation is CASTRQTSTDTQYF.

The sample holds a few counts of this clonotype. V is TRBV7-2 and J is TRBJ2-1; the D gene is possibly TRBD2 (6 bases). V gave up 1 base and J gave up 7 bases, with 14 bases separating them. CDR3 length: 15 residues. In germline, CDR1 is SGHTA, CDR2 FQGNSA. CDR3 residues: CASSLDNGGYNEQFF. Here the CDR3 DNA reads TGTGCCAGCAGCTTAGACAACGGAGGGTATAATGAGCAGTTCTTC. Full variable domain (outside the CDR3, taken from reference TRBV7-2 and TRBJ2-1): GAGVSQSPSNKVTEKGKDVELRCDPISGHTALYWYRQSLGQGLEFLIYFQGNSAPDKSGLPSDRFSAERTGGSVSTLTIQRTQQEDSAVYLCASSLDNGGYNEQFFGPGTRLTVL.

This clonotype was picked up many times. The chain employs TRBV5-1 and TRBJ1-3; 7 bases line up with TRBD1. Germline V gene lookup returns CDR1 SGHRS and CDR2 YFSETQ. Germline trimming cut 0 bases from V and 3 bases from J; bases unmatched to any gene: 6. The CDR3 is 16 residues long. The CDR3 protein is CASSLAGRGNGNTIYF. The CDR3, as DNA: TGCGCCAGCAGCTTGGCCGGCAGGGGGAATGGAAACACCATATATTTT.

This clonotype came up many times. This sequence joins TRBV5-5 and TRBJ1-1, with a weak D call TRBD1 (5 bases). Germline V CDR1 and CDR2: SGHKS, YYEKEE (reference sequence). CDR3 length: 16 amino acids. Trimming removed 4 bases at V and 0 bases at J, with 16 bases between. CDR3 DNA sequence: TGTGCCAGCAGCCCTTTGTGGGGGAACATGAACACTGAAGCTTTCTTT. Translation gives CASSPLWGNMNTEAFF.

This clonotype was seen at least ten times. The chain combines TRBV18 with TRBJ2-1, with 10 bases fitting TRBD2. The V segment lost 5 bases and the J segment 0 bases; nucleotides outside the gene matches: 10. Germline V CDR1 and CDR2: KGHSH, LQKENI. The CDR3 loop spans 18 amino acids. As DNA, the CDR3 is TGTGCCAGCTCAACTACTAGCGGGGCGGGGAGCTCCTACAATGAGCAGTTCTTC. The encoded protein is CASSTTSGAGSSYNEQFF.

V and J are TRBV6-2 or TRBV6-3 and TRBJ2-1, with 13 bases aligning to TRBD2. The CDR3 contains 16 residues. Germline lookup yields CDR1 MNHEY and CDR2 SVGEGT. V was pared by 2 bases and J by 2 bases, with 0 bases of the junction left unmatched. The CDR3 region has the DNA TGTGCCAGCAGTTACACTAGCGGGAGGGCCTACAATGAGCAGTTCTTC. This encodes CASSYTSGRAYNEQFF.

The sample holds many counts of this clonotype. An end of the junction differs from the germline gene, which may be a read error. The CDR3: CASSLGTGGYGYTF. For the CDR3, the DNA is TGCGCCAGCAGCTTGGGGACAGGGGGCTATGGCTACACCTTC. The J gene is TRBJ1-2, the V gene TRBV5-4; TRBD1 aligns across 11 bases. Germline V gene sequence: CDR1 SGHNT, CDR2 YYREEE (reference sequence). The CDR3 runs to 14 residues.

The table lists this clonotype with many counts. The chain employs TRBV6-4 and TRBJ2-7; no firm D call. CDR3 size: 14 residues. Germline V gene lookup returns CDR1 MRHNA and CDR2 SNTAGT. Trimming cost V 6 bases and J 3 bases, with 15 bases left between them. CDR3 in DNA: TGTGCCAGCAGGTCAGAGGTGGACGGCTACGAGCAGTACTTC. Translation gives CASRSEVDGYEQYF.

This clonotype was detected only a few times. Mismatch with germline at one junction end may stem from a read error. V gene TRBV12-3 or TRBV12-4 combines with J gene TRBJ1-6; D gene uncertain. The CDR3 totals 13 residues. This CDR3 reads CASSFGSNSPLHF. CDR3 DNA: TGTGCCAGCAGTTTCGGATCTAATTCACCCCTCCACTTC.

Ten or more counts support this clonotype. The chain combines TRBV7-9 with TRBJ1-3; D may be TRBD1 (6 bases). V was clipped by 6 bases and J by 2 bases, with 8 bases between them. Germline V lookup: CDR1 SEHNR, CDR2 FQNEAQ (reference sequence). This CDR3 has 13 residues. CDR3: CASSQGPGNTIYF. The CDR3, as DNA: TGTGCCAGCAGTCAGGGGCCTGGAAACACCATATATTTT.

This clonotype turned up a few times. CDR3 nucleotides: TGTGCCAGCAGCTCCGGACAGGGACGCTCTGGGGCCAACGTCCTGACTTTC. Protein product: CASSSGQGRSGANVLTF. The chain is built from TRBV7-3 and TRBJ2-6; TRBD1 matches at 8 bases. In germline, CDR1 is SGHTA, CDR2 FQGTGA. With 4 bases clipped from V and 0 bases from J, the junction kept 5 bases outside the gene matches. This CDR3 is 17 amino acids long.

The rearrangement uses TRBV6-1 and TRBJ2-5; TRBD2 matches 10 bases. The end of the DNA fits TRBJ2-1 better, so the J call may be wrong. Germline-derived CDR1 and CDR2 are MNHNS and SASEGT. The length of the CDR3 is 15 residues. The CDR3 sequence is CASSYASGRSNEQFF. CDR3 nucleotide sequence: TGTGCCAGCAGTTATGCTAGCGGGAGATCGAATGAGCAGTTCTTC.

Many counts were recorded for this clonotype. This chain joins TRBV12-3 or TRBV12-4 and TRBJ1-4, with D unresolved. V shed 6 bases and J shed 8 bases, with 7 bases lying between them. This CDR3 spans 11 amino acids. The CDR3 is CASSQSEKLFF. Written as DNA, the CDR3 is TGTGCCAGCAGCCAGTCAGAAAAACTGTTTTTT.

The chain joins TRBV7-3 to TRBJ1-1; D is ambiguous. This CDR3 spans 13 amino acids. V shed 6 bases and J shed 14 bases, with 22 bases lying between them. The germline V gene encodes CDR1 SGHTA and CDR2 FQGTGA. The CDR3 bases are TGTGCCAGCAGATCAGAGGCCGCCAATGAGCAGTTCTTT. Translated, it gives CASRSEAANEQFF.

This sequence joins TRBV6-1 and TRBJ2-7; 8 positions agree with TRBD1. Matching the DNA end better, TRBJ2-1 makes the J call doubtful. CDR3 length: 15 residues. Germline assignment: CDR1 MNHNS and CDR2 SASEGT. The CDR3 coding sequence is TGTGCCAGCAGTGTACGGGACAGGCATAACAATGAGCAGTTCTTC. Residues: CASSVRDRHNNEQFF.

There are many counts of this clonotype. The chain uses TRBV10-3 and TRBJ1-1, with 9 nucleotides matching TRBD1. The CDR3 runs 13 residues. V dropped 10 bases and J dropped 5; count of bases not matched to a gene: 8. Germline assignment: CDR1 ENHRY and CDR2 SYGVKD. The chain's CDR3 is CATKGQGGTEAFF. In DNA, the CDR3 is TGTGCCACCAAGGGACAGGGAGGGACTGAAGCTTTCTTT.

The V and J genes are TRBV7-1 and TRBJ2-5; TRBD2 aligns across 9 bases. TRBV7-1 qualifies as an ORF whose function is uncertain. The CDR3 is 15 residues long. V was clipped by 4 bases and J by 11 bases; unmatched bases: 14. CDR3 nucleotide sequence: TGTGCCAGCAGCTGGGGCGGGGGGGCTAACAATGAGCAGTACTTC. Its translation: CASSWGGGANNEQYF.

For this clonotype: Because the CDR3 is missing its conserved closing phenylalanine or tryptophan, this is likely a read error. The DNA is omitted, as the CDR3 cannot be located on it reliably, and the CDR3 follows TCRdb's listing. The rearrangement joins TRBV12-3 or TRBV12-4 to TRBJ2-7; TRBD1 was called by the table and not checked on the DNA. The CDR3 totals 14 residues, both ends included. CDR3 region: CASSLTGYGYTFGS.

In this sample, this clonotype turned up many times. This chain uses TRBV27 with TRBJ1-5, with unresolved D. V dropped 3 bases and J dropped 4 bases, with 4 bases sitting between them. The CDR3 extends over 12 amino acids. The germline gives CDR1 MNHEY, CDR2 SMNVEV (reference sequence). The CDR3, as DNA: TGTGCCAGCAGTTTCGTTAATCAGCCCCAGCATTTT. This sequence encodes CASSFVNQPQHF.

This clonotype occurred a few times. Because it lacks the conserved phenylalanine or tryptophan at the end, this CDR3 is likely a read error. Because the CDR3's place on the DNA is in doubt, the DNA is left out and the CDR3 is given as listed by TCRdb. The chain joins TRBV6-1 to TRBJ1-1. Germline CDR1 is MNHNS and CDR2 is SASEGT. The CDR3 has 11 residues if both end residues are counted. CDR3 loop: CASSEDQHGTS.

The chain carries TRBV7-2 and TRBJ2-1; 8 nucleotides align to TRBD2. The CDR3 consists of 16 residues. The germline gives CDR1 SGHTA, CDR2 FQGNSA. Germline trimming cut 1 base from V and 2 bases from J; bases unmatched to any gene: 4. The CDR3, as DNA: TGTGCCAGCAGCTTAGGTCTAGCGGGCCCCTACAATGAGCAGTTCTTC. Its translation: CASSLGLAGPYNEQFF.